These 7 T cell receptor beta chains were sequenced from one sample in a study of shared clonotypes between healthy human individuals (dated by TCRdb to 2020 to 2022). The library relied on the immunoSEQ multiplex PCR assay. TCRdb obtained this table from immuneACCESS and retained in-frame rearrangements with V and J assigned. These tables miss some clones; where compared with another copy, unresolved V genes account for less than half of the shortfall, and the remainder is unexplained. In this sample the table shows 2 million to 2.5 million clones, just under 95% of which occur a single time. Together, the top ten hold 0.37% of the sample. Sequencing input: naive CD4+ T cells from PBMCs. The cell subset or site label for this specimen denotes: CD45RA+ positively selected. The receptors come from a young man in good health. Some clones in this sample may be carry-over from other donors' samples.

This rearrangement joins TRBV2 to TRBJ1-2, with unresolved D. Germline assignment: CDR1 SNHLY and CDR2 FYNNEI. V was cut by 6 bases and J by 7 bases, with 15 bases left in between. This CDR3 spans 13 amino acids. Here the CDR3 DNA reads TGTGCCAGCAGCGAGGGCCTTCGGGTTGGCTACACCTTC. This codes for CASSEGLRVGYTF.

The rearrangement uses TRBV9 and TRBJ2-1, with D perhaps TRBD2 (6 bases). The V end was cut by 6 bases, the J end by 14 bases, with 18 bases between. The CDR3 sequence is 12 residues long. The germline V gene encodes CDR1 SGDLS and CDR2 YYNGEE. CDR3 nucleotides: TGTGCCAGCACAGCTGGAGGGAGCGAGGAGTTCTTC. Amino acid sequence: CASTAGGSEEFF. Variable domain in full (rest from reference TRBV9 and TRBJ2-1): DSGVTQTPKHLITATGQRVTLRCSPRSGDLSVYWYQQSLDQGLQFLIQYYNGEERAKGNILERFSAQQFPDLHSELNLSSLELGDSALYFCASTAGGSEEFFGPGTRLTVL.

V and J are TRBV4-3 and TRBJ1-5; D not resolved. The CDR3 has 15 residues. V shed 2 bases and J shed 7 bases, with 15 bases lying between them. CDR1 is LGHNA and CDR2 is YSLEER in the germline V gene. The CDR3 spells CASSQSALTDQPQHF. The DNA of the CDR3 is TGCGCCAGCAGCCAATCGGCGCTGACGGACCAGCCCCAGCATTTT.

The chain carries TRBV7-9 and TRBJ1-2, with TRBD1 matching over 7 bases. The CDR3 length is 16 residues. Germline V gives CDR1 SEHNR, CDR2 FQNEAQ (reference sequence). The V segment lost 4 bases and the J segment 0 bases; nucleotides outside the gene matches: 8. DNA of the CDR3: TGTGCCAGCAGCTCGGAGGGACAGAACGCTAACTATGGCTACACCTTC. Its protein is CASSSEGQNANYGYTF.

This clone was recorded a few times. The chain couples TRBV7-8 to TRBJ2-7; 8 bases line up with TRBD1. V dropped 2 bases and J dropped 6; count of bases not matched to a gene: 6. This CDR3 contains 14 residues. CDR1 SGHVS and CDR2 FQNEAQ come from the germline V gene. The CDR3 region is CASSLSGQGREQYF. DNA of the CDR3: TGTGCCAGCAGCTTATCCGGACAGGGCCGCGAGCAGTACTTC.

This chain connects TRBV6-6 to TRBJ2-5; D not certain. In germline, CDR1 is MNHNY, CDR2 SVGAGI (reference sequence). Trimming left V 1 base short and J 5 bases short, with 5 bases between. CDR3 size: 12 residues. CDR3: CASSYYSETQYF. In DNA form, the CDR3 reads TGTGCCAGCAGTTACTACTCGGAGACCCAGTACTTC.

The chain is built from TRBV2 and TRBJ1-3, with D uncertain. The V end was cut by 7 bases, the J end by 0 bases, with 10 bases between. The germline V gene encodes CDR1 SNHLY and CDR2 FYNNEI. The CDR3 length is 14 residues. In DNA, the CDR3 is TGTGCCAGCACGCTGGGCGTCTCTGGAAACACCATATATTTT. Protein: CASTLGVSGNTIYF.